This T cell receptor (beta chain) derives from a study of control samples from healthy donors and cancer patients. V lost 9 bases, J lost 4 bases, and 15 bases lay in between. The germline gives CDR1 MNHEY, CDR2 SMNVEV (reference sequence). CDR3 length equals 13 residues. Here immunoSEQ multiplex PCR was the method, and the copy in TCRdb shows in-frame clones only, minus some. Its table records some 190,000 clones. The gene calls are TRBV27 and TRBJ1-2; the D gene is possibly TRBD1 (6 bases). Source material: blood. The receptor's source is a woman in her 30s in good health. The CDR3 sequence is CARGGRRVYGYTF. The CDR3 DNA is TGTGCCAGAGGGGGGCGACGGGTCTATGGCTACACCTTC.